This T cell receptor beta chain derives from a study of T cell changes during pregnancy in multiple sclerosis. In germline, CDR1 is GTSNPN, CDR2 SVGIG (reference sequence). The CDR3 is 14 residues long. V lost 2 bases and J lost 5, with 10 bases in between. Generated by immunoSEQ multiplex PCR, the TCRdb table keeps only in-frame clones and is missing some. The sample includes around 72,000 clones, roughly nine tenths seen only once; the top ten take 2% to 2.5%. The TCR originated in a female donor in good health, enrolled as a control in a pregnancy study. The chain uses TRBV30 and TRBJ1-6, with D maybe TRBD1 (6 bases). This specimen consisted of peripheral blood, obtained in the second trimester of pregnancy. The CDR3 DNA reads TGTGCCTGGAGTCCGGGACACCATAATTCACCCCTCCACTTT. Translation gives CAWSPGHHNSPLHF.